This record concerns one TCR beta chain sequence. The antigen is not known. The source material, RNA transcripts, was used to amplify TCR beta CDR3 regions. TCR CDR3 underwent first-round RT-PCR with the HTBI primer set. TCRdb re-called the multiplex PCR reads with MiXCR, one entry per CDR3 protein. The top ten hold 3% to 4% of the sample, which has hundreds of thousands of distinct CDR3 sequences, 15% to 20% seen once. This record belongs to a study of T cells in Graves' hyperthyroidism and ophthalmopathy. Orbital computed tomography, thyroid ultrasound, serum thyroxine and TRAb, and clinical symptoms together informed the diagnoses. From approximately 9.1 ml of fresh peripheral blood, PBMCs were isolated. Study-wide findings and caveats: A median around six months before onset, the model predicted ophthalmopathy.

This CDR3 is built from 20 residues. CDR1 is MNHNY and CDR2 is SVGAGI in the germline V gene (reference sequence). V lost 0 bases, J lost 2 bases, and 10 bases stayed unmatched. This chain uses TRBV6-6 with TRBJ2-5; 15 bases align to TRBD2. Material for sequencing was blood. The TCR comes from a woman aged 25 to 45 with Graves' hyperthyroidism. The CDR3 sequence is CASSYSWGLAGGAGQETQYF. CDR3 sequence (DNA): TGTGCCAGCAGTTACTCGTGGGGACTAGCGGGAGGCGCCGGGCAAGAGACCCAGTACTTC.